This T cell receptor (beta chain) was retrieved from a study of vaccination and CD4 T cells after COVID-19. Overall study: Overlapping peptides of the spike proteins of SARS-CoV-2, HCoV-NL63, HCoV-OC43 and HCoV-229E were used for cell stimulation.

The treatment here: approximately 9-day PBMC culture with coronavirus spike peptide pools or control peptides (ViraFEST assay). Via ViraFEST, peptide pools expanded antigen-specific T cells before TCR sequencing. General observations from the study: Early post-infection timepoints were not included, and relatively few convalescent patients were studied.

The Oncomine TCR Beta short-read assay was applied to DNA of cultured CD4+ T cells. Each CDR3 protein gets one entry after TCRdb re-called the PCR reads with MiXCR. Here the sample spans around 8,400 distinct CDR3 sequences, 50% to 75% being singletons. This clonotype was observed a single time. Antigen unknown. This TCR was sampled from a human donor who had recovered from COVID-19. The material sequenced was CD4+ T cells from blood, cultured in vitro.

This chain's CDR3 is CASSIGQGVGGQPQHF. The DNA of the CDR3 is TGTGCCAGTAGTATAGGACAGGGAGTCGGGGGGCAGCCCCAGCATTTT. The chain links TRBV19 to TRBJ1-5; 7 nucleotides line up with TRBD1. V dropped 1 base and J dropped 7; count of bases not matched to a gene: 10. CDR3 length equals 16 residues. Germline CDR1 and CDR2: LNHDA and SQIVND (reference sequence).